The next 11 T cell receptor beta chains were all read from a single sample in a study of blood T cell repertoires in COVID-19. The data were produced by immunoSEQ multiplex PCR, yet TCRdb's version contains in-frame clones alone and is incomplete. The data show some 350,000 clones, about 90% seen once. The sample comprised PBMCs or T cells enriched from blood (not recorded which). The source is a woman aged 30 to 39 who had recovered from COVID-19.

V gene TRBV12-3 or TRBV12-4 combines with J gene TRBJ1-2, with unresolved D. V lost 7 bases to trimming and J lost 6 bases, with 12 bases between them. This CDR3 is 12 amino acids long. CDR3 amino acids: CASILRGHGYTF. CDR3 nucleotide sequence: TGTGCCAGCATTCTGAGAGGCCATGGCTACACCTTC.

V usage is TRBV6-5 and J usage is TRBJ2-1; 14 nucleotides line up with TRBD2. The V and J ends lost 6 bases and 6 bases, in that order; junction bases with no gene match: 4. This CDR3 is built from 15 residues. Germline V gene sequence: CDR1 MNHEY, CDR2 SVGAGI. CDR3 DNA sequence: TGTGCCAGCAGCCCGGGACTAGCGGGGGTCAATGAGCAGTTCTTC. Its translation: CASSPGLAGVNEQFF.

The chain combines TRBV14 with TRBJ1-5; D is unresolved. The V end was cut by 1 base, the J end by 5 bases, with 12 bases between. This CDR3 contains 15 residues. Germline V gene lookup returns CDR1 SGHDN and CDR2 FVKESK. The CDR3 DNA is TGTGCCAGCAGCCAAGTCTGGCAGATCCATCAGCCCCAGCATTTT. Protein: CASSQVWQIHQPQHF.

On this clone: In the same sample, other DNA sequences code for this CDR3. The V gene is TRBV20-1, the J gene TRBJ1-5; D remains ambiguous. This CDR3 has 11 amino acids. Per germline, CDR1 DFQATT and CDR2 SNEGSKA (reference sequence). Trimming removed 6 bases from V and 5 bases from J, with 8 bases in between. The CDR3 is CSASGDQPQHF. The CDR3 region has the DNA TGCAGTGCCTCCGGGGATCAGCCCCAGCATTTT.

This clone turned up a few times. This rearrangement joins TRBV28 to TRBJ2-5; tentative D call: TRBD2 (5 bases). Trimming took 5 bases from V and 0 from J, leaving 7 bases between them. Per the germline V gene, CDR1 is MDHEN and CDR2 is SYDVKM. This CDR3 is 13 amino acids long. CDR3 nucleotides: TGTGCCAGCAGTCCGGGGTACCAAGAGACCCAGTACTTC. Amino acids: CASSPGYQETQYF. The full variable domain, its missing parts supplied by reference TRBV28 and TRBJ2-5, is DVKVTQSSRYLVKRTGEKVFLECVQDMDHENMFWYRQDPGLGLRLIYFSYDVKMKEKGDIPEGYSVSREKKERFSLILESASTNQTSMYLCASSPGYQETQYFGPGTRLLVL.

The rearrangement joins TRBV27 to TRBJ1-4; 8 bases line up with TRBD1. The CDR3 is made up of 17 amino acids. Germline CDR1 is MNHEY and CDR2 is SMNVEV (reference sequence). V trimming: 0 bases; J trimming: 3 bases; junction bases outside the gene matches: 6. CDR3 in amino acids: CASSLSAGGIANEKLFF. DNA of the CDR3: TGTGCCAGCAGTTTATCGGCAGGGGGCATTGCTAATGAAAAACTGTTTTTT.

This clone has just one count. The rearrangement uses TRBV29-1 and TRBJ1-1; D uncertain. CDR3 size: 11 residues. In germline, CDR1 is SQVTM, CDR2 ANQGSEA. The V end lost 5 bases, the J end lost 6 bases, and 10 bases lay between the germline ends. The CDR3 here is CSVSTGAEAFF. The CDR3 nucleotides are TGCAGCGTTTCCACCGGGGCTGAAGCTTTCTTT.

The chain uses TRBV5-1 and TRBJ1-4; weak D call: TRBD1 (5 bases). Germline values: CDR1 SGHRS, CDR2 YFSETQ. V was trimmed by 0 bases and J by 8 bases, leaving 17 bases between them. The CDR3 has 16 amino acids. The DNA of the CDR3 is TGCGCCAGCAGCTTGGGTTCCGCAGGGAGGAGAGAAAAACTGTTTTTT. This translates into CASSLGSAGRREKLFF.

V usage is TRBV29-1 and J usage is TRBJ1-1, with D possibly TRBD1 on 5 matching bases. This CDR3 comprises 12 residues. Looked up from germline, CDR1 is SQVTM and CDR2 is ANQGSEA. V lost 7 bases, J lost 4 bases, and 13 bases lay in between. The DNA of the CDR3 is TGCAGCGGAAGCCGGGGGAGCACTGAAGCTTTCTTT. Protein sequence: CSGSRGSTEAFF.

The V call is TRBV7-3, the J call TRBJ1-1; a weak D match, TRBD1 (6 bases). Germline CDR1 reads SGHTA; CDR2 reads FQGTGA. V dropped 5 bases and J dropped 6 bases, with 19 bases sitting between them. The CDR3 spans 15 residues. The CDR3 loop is CASSPGGGRVAEAFF. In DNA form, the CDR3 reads TGTGCCAGCAGCCCAGGCGGGGGGCGCGTTGCTGAAGCTTTCTTT.

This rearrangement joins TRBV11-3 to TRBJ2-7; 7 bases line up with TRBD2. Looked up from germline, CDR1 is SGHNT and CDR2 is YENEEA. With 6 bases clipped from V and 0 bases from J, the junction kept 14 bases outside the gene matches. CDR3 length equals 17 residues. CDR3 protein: CASRKWGIRDYSYEQYF. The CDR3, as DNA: TGTGCCAGCAGAAAGTGGGGGATCCGGGACTACTCCTACGAGCAGTACTTC.